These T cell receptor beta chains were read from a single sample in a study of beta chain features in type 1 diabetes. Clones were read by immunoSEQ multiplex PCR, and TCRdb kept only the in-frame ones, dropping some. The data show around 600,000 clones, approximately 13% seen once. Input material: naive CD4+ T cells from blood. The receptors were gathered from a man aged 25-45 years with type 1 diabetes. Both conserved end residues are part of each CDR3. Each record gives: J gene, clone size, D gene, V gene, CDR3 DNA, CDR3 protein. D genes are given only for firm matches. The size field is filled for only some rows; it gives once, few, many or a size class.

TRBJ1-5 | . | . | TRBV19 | TGTGCCAGTACCCACACAGGGAGCAATCAGCCCCAGCATTTT | CASTHTGSNQPQHF
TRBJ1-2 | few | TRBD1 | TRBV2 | TGTGCCAGCAGTGAGACTGGACAGGGGGCTGGAGGCTACACCTTC | CASSETGQGAGGYTF
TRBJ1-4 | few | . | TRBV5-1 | TGCGCCAGCAGCTTGGAACCCCAGGGCTTGGGTGAAAAACTGTTTTTT | CASSLEPQGLGEKLFF
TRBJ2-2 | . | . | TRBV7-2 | TGTGCCAGCAGGGGCTCTGGACAGCTAAACACCGGGGAGCTGTTTTTT | CASRGSGQLNTGELFF
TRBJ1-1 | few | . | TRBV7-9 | TGTGCCAGCAGCTTCACAGGAGCCCACACTGAAGCTTTCTTT | CASSFTGAHTEAFF
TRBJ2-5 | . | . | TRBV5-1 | TGCGCCAGCAGCTTGGACAGGGTCGGAGAGACCCAGTACTTC | CASSLDRVGETQYF
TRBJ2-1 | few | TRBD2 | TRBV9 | TGTGCCAGCAGCCCCCCGGGAGGCAGGCCATCCTACAATGAGCAGTTCTTC | CASSPPGGRPSYNEQFF
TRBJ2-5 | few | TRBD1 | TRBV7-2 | TGTGCCAGCAGCCTTGGACAGGCCCAAGAGACCCAGTACTTC | CASSLGQAQETQYF
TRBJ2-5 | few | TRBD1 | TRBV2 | TGTGCCAGCCACCGGACAGGGGTGGAGGAGACCCAGTACTTC | CASHRTGVEETQYF
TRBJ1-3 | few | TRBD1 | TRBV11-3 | TGTGCCAGCAACAGACAGGGGACCTCTGGAAACACCATATATTTT | CASNRQGTSGNTIYF
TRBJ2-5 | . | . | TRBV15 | TGTGCCACCAGCAGAGGGGCGGATCCCCAAGAGACCCAGTACTTC | CATSRGADPQETQYF
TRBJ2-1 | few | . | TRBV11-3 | TGTGCCAGCAGCTTTATGAGTGACAATGAGCAGTTCTTC | CASSFMSDNEQFF
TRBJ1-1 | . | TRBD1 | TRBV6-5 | TGTGCCAGCAGTAGGGGGCCCCAGGGGGAAGCTTTCTTT | CASSRGPQGEAFF
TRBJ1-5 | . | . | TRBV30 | TGTGCCTGGAGTTATGGGAAAGACCAGCCCCAGCATTTT | CAWSYGKDQPQHF
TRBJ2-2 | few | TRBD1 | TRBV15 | TGTGCCACCAGCAGACCGGGACAGGGAAGAACCGGGGAGCTGTTTTTT | CATSRPGQGRTGELFF
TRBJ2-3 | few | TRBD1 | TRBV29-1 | TGCAGCGTTGAGTTGGGACAGGGAACAGATACGCAGTATTTT | CSVELGQGTDTQYF
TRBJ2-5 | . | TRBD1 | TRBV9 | TGTGCCAGCAGCGTAGCTATACAGGGGTTGGGCGAGACCCAGTACTTC | CASSVAIQGLGETQYF
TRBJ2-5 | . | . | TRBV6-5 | TGTGCCAGCAGTCAACGACTCGGGCGTGCGACCCAGTACTTC | CASSQRLGRATQYF
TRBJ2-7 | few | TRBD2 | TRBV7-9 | TGTGCCAGCAGCTTAGCAGCGGGGGTGTACGAGCAGTACTTC | CASSLAAGVYEQYF
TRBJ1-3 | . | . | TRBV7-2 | TGTGCCAGCAGCCCCGGGGCGGGACGCAGCTCTGGAAACACCATATATTTT | CASSPGAGRSSGNTIYF
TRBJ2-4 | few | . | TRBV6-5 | TGTGCCAGCAGTTACTCGAGTAAGGGAGCCAAAAACATTCAGTACTTC | CASSYSSKGAKNIQYF
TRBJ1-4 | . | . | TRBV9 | TGTGCCAGCAGCCCTCAATACAGTACTTCTAATGAAAAACTGTTTTTT | CASSPQYSTSNEKLFF
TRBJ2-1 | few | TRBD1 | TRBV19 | TGTGCCAGTACTGGGACAGGGGGGAATGAGCAGTTCTTC | CASTGTGGNEQFF
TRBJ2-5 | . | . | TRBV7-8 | TGTGCCAGCAGCTTCGTCCGGGTCGGAGAGACCCAGTACTTC | CASSFVRVGETQYF
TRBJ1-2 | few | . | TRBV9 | TGTGCCAGCAGCGCGACAGGCTATGGCTACACCTTC | CASSATGYGYTF
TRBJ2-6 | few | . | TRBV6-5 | TGTGCCAGCAGTTATATCCTCTCTGGGGCCAACGTCCTGACTTTC | CASSYILSGANVLTF
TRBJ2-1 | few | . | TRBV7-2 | TGTGCCAGCAGCTTAAGTCCTTACCAGGGATACAATGAGCAGTTCTTC | CASSLSPYQGYNEQFF
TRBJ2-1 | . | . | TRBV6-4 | TGTGCCAGCAGTGCCAGCTCCTACAATGAGCAGTTCTTC | CASSASSYNEQFF
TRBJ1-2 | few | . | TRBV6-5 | TGTGCCAGCAGTTCAGGGTATGGCTACACCTTC | CASSSGYGYTF
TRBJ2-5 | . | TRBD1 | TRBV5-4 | TGTGCCAGCAGCTCTACAGGGGGGGAGACCCAGTACTTC | CASSSTGGETQYF
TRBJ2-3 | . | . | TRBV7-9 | TGTGCCAGCAGCTTACAGGATATCACAGATACGCAGTATTTT | CASSLQDITDTQYF
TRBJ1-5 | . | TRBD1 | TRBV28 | TGTGCCAGCAGGACAGGGGCCAATCAGCCCCAGCATTTT | CASRTGANQPQHF
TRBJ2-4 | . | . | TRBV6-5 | TGTGCCAGCAGCGATTCACCCTTAGCCAAAAACATTCAGTACTTC | CASSDSPLAKNIQYF
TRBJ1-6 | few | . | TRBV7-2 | TGTGCCAGCAGCTTAAGAGAGGGGAGGGGTAATTCACCCCTCCACTTT | CASSLREGRGNSPLHF
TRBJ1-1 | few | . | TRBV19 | TGTGCCAGTAGTACTCAAGGGGACACTGAAGCTTTCTTT | CASSTQGDTEAFF
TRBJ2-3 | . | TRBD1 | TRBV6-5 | TGTGCCAGCAGCCCGGGACAGGGCGCAGATACGCAGTATTTT | CASSPGQGADTQYF
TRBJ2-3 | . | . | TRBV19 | TGTGCCAGTACCTCAGGACCTTGGGCAGGCACAGATACGCAGTATTTT | CASTSGPWAGTDTQYF
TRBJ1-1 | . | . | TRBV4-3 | TGCGCCAGCAGCCAAGCGTACGGGAACACTGAAGCTTTCTTT | CASSQAYGNTEAFF
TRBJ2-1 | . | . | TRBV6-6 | TGTGCATCCACGGGGACACCTTACAATGAGCAGTTCTTC | CASTGTPYNEQFF
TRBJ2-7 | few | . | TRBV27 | TGTGCCAGCAGTTTGAGTAGGGACTCCTACGAGCAGTACTTC | CASSLSRDSYEQYF
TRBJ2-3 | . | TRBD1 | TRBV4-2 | TGTGCCAGCAGCCAAGAAGGTTGGTCGGGACAGGGGGCAGATACGCAGTATTTT | CASSQEGWSGQGADTQYF
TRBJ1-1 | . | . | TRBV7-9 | TGTGCCAGCAGCTTAGATCCGGAAGCTTTCTTT | CASSLDPEAFF
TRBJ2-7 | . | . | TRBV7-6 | TGTGCCAGCAGCTCCGCCGACCGGGTTGGGTCCTACGAGCAGTACTTC | CASSSADRVGSYEQYF
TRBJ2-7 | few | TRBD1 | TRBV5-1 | TGCGCCAGCAGCGGTCAGGACAGGACCTACGAGCAGTACTTC | CASSGQDRTYEQYF
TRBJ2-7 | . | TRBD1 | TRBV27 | TGTGCCAGCAGTCGGACAGGGCCTACCTACGAGCAGTACTTC | CASSRTGPTYEQYF
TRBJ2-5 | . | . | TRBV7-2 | TGTGCCAGCAGCCTAGGGCAAGAGACCCAGTACTTC | CASSLGQETQYF
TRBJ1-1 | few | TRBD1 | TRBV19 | TGTGCCAGTATTTGGACAGGGGGCGCCGGCACTGAAGCTTTCTTT | CASIWTGGAGTEAFF
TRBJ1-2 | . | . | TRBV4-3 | TGCGCCAGCAGCTCATCCAGGGGTAGCTATGGCTACACCTTC | CASSSSRGSYGYTF
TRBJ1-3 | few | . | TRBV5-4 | TGTGCCAGCAGCCGGACAGTCAGTTCTGGAAACACCATATATTTT | CASSRTVSSGNTIYF
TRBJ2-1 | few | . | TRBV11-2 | TGTGCCAGCAGCTTAGTTTTTGGGACAAGCAACAATGAGCAGTTCTTC | CASSLVFGTSNNEQFF
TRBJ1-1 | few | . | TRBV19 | TGTGCCAGTAGTTCTATGATGAACACTGAAGCTTTCTTT | CASSSMMNTEAFF
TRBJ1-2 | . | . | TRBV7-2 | TGTGCCAGCAGCTCAGCAGGGGTGGGCTATGGCTACACCTTC | CASSSAGVGYGYTF
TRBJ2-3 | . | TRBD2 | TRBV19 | TGTGCCACCAGATCGGGGGGAATTGTAGATACGCAGTATTTT | CATRSGGIVDTQYF
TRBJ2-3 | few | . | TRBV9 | TGTGCCAGCAGCCTCACAGATACGCAGTATTTT | CASSLTDTQYF
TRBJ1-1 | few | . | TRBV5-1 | TGCGCCAGCAGCTTGTTACGTTTGAACACTGAAGCTTTCTTT | CASSLLRLNTEAFF
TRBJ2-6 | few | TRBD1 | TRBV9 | TGTGCCAGCAGCGCCTGGACAGGGGCGGCTGGGGCCAACGTCCTGACTTTC | CASSAWTGAAGANVLTF